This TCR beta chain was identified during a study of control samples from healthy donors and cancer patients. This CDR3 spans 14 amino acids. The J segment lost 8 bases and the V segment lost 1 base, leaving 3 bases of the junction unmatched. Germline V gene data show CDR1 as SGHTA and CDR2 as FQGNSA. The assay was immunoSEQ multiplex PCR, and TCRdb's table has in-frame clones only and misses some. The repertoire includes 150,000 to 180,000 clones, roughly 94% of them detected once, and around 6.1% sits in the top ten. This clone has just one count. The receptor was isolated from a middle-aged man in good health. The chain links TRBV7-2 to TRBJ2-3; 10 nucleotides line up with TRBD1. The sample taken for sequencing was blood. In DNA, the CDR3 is TGTGCCAGCAGCTTAGGACAGGGGGCCCGTACGCAGTATTTT. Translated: CASSLGQGARTQYF.